The 26 T cell receptor beta chains below come from one sample, sequenced in a study of OX40 agonist ivuxolimab in advanced cancers. Sequenced by immunoSEQ multiplex PCR; TCRdb stores in-frame clones only, minus some. The sample lists roughly 64,000 clones; under 95% were seen once. The sequencing here drew on CD4+ or CD8+ T cells sorted from blood, taken in a trial of the OX40 agonist ivuxolimab. These TCRs come from an adult with an advanced solid tumor such as melanoma, head and neck, liver or kidney cancer.

This rearrangement joins TRBV7-8 to TRBJ1-1; D is ambiguous. Trimming took off 6 bases at V and 8 bases at J, with 16 bases between the two ends. Germline assignment: CDR1 SGHVS and CDR2 FQNEAQ. CDR3 length: 13 residues. CDR3 sequence: CASRFNLAGEAFF. The CDR3 nucleotides are TGTGCCAGCAGGTTCAACCTGGCGGGGGAAGCTTTCTTT.

This rearrangement joins TRBV15 to TRBJ2-2; D is possibly TRBD2 (6 bases). This CDR3 has 15 amino acids. Germline CDR1 reads LNHNV; CDR2 reads YYDKDF (reference sequence). V was pared by 8 bases and J by 2 bases, with 15 bases between. CDR3 protein: CATAPGGINTGELFF. For the CDR3, the DNA is TGTGCCACCGCCCCCGGGGGAATAAACACCGGGGAGCTGTTTTTT.

This chain links TRBV30 with TRBJ2-3; unclear D gene. The CDR3 spans 11 residues. Germline V gene sequence: CDR1 GTSNPN, CDR2 SVGIG (reference sequence). Between the trimmed V and J ends, which lost 0 bases and 3 bases, there was a span of 1 base. The CDR3 loop is CAWSVTDTQYF. In DNA, the CDR3 is TGTGCCTGGAGTGTGACAGATACGCAGTATTTT.

This clone was seen just once. The J gene is TRBJ1-2, the V gene TRBV5-4; 8 bases agree with TRBD1. CDR1 is SGHNT and CDR2 is YYREEE in the germline V gene (reference sequence). The V and J ends lost 0 bases and 5 bases, in that order; junction bases with no gene match: 9. The CDR3 runs to 16 residues. Here the CDR3 DNA reads TGTGCCAGCAGCTTGGGGGGACAGGCTACGAATTATGGCTACACCTTC. Its protein product is CASSLGGQATNYGYTF. Combining the CDR3 with reference TRBV5-4 and TRBJ1-2 gives the whole variable domain ETGVTQSPTHLIKTRGQQVTLRCSSQSGHNTVSWYQQALGQGPQFIFQYYREEENGRGNFPPRFSGLQFPNYSSELNVNALELDDSALYLCASSLGGQATNYGYTFGSGTRLTVV.

The rearrangement uses TRBV19 and TRBJ1-3; possibly TRBD1 for D (6 bases). V dropped 6 bases and J dropped 2 bases, with 11 bases sitting between them. The CDR3 runs 14 residues. Germline CDR1 is LNHDA and CDR2 is SQIVND (reference sequence). CDR3 nucleotides: TGTGCCAGTAGGTCCGCAGGGGCTGGAAACACCATATATTTT. It specifies CASRSAGAGNTIYF.

This rearrangement joins TRBV30 to TRBJ1-2; D not certain. The length of the CDR3 is 13 residues. Germline V gives CDR1 GTSNPN, CDR2 SVGIG (reference sequence). The V end was cut by 5 bases, the J end by 8 bases, with 18 bases between. This CDR3 reads CAWGSGGYRGYTF. Written as DNA, the CDR3 is TGTGCCTGGGGATCCGGAGGGTATCGAGGCTACACCTTC.

V usage is TRBV6-5 and J usage is TRBJ1-2, with TRBD1 matching 11 bases. Looked up from germline, CDR1 is MNHEY and CDR2 is SVGAGI. Trimming took 0 bases from V and 4 from J; bases not matched to a gene: 4. This CDR3 region has 16 residues. The CDR3 loop is CASSYSRTGGSYGYTF. In DNA, the CDR3 is TGTGCCAGCAGTTACTCTAGGACAGGGGGCAGCTATGGCTACACCTTC.

This clone was counted only a few times. This sequence joins TRBV11-2 and TRBJ1-1, with D unclear. Trimming pared 2 bases from V and 7 bases from J, leaving 8 bases between. The CDR3 runs 12 residues. Looked up from germline, CDR1 is SGHAT and CDR2 is FQNNGV. CDR3 protein: CASSLREGEAFF. CDR3 sequence (DNA): TGTGCCAGCAGCTTACGAGAAGGTGAAGCTTTCTTT.

The CDR3 reads CASSEQRKSSYNEQFF. CDR3 sequence (DNA): TGTGCCAGCAGTGAACAGAGGAAAAGCTCCTACAATGAGCAGTTCTTC. The rearrangement joins TRBV6-1 to TRBJ2-1; D is unclear. CDR1 MNHNS and CDR2 SASEGT come from the germline V gene. This CDR3 spans 16 amino acids. V lost 2 bases, J lost 0 bases, and 11 bases lay in between.

The gene calls are TRBV7-2 and TRBJ2-7; D remains unclear. Germline CDR1 reads SGHTA; CDR2 reads FQGNSA. The CDR3 has 14 residues. V lost 0 bases and J lost 2, with 8 bases in between. This CDR3 reads CASSLALGTYEQYF. DNA for the CDR3: TGTGCCAGCAGCTTAGCTCTGGGTACCTACGAGCAGTACTTC.

The chain uses TRBV19 and TRBJ1-1, with D possibly matching TRBD1 (5 bases). The V and J ends lost 5 bases and 0 bases respectively, with 10 bases between them. The V gene's germline CDR1 is LNHDA and CDR2 SQIVND (reference sequence). This CDR3 has 14 residues. CDR3: CASSWGRLNTEAFF. The CDR3 DNA follows: TGTGCCAGTAGTTGGGGACGGCTGAACACTGAAGCTTTCTTT.

The CDR3 here is CASSITGTGGVYNEQFF. The CDR3 nucleotides read TGTGCCAGTAGTATAACCGGGACAGGGGGAGTTTACAATGAGCAGTTCTTC. The V call is TRBV19, the J call TRBJ2-1; 11 bases are shared with TRBD1. Germline assignment: CDR1 LNHDA and CDR2 SQIVND (reference sequence). The CDR3 has 17 amino acids. V lost 2 bases, J lost 4 bases, and 7 bases stayed unmatched.

This clone was seen more than once but under ten times. The CDR3 nucleotides read TGTGCCAGCAGTGCTAGCACAAGCGGACAGCCCCAGCATTTT. Translated, it gives CASSASTSGQPQHF. The J gene is TRBJ1-5, the V gene TRBV2, with unresolved D. This CDR3 has 14 residues. V was shortened by 4 bases and J by 7 bases, with 14 bases between the two germline ends. Germline CDR1 is SNHLY and CDR2 is FYNNEI. Drawing the rest from reference TRBV2 and TRBJ1-5, the complete variable domain is EPEVTQTPSHQVTQMGQEVILRCVPISNHLYFYWYRQILGQKVEFLVSFYNNEISEKSEIFDDQFSVERPDGSNFTLKIRSTKLEDSAMYFCASSASTSGQPQHFGDGTRLSIL.

The chain is built from TRBV2 and TRBJ2-7; a possible D gene is TRBD2 (6 bases). Between the trimmed V and J ends, which lost 0 bases and 0 bases, there was a span of 9 bases. This CDR3 region has 15 residues. In germline, CDR1 is SNHLY, CDR2 FYNNEI. CDR3 bases: TGTGCCAGCAGTGAAGCCTCGCGGGGCTCCTACGAGCAGTACTTC. It codes for CASSEASRGSYEQYF.

The gene calls are TRBV4-3 and TRBJ2-1, with a weak D call TRBD2 (6 bases). CDR1 and CDR2 (germline): LGHNA, YSLEER. The V end was cut by 4 bases, the J end by 4 bases, with 11 bases between. There are 14 residues in the CDR3. The CDR3: CASSRGNAYNEQFF. CDR3 in DNA: TGCGCCAGCAGCCGCGGGAACGCTTACAATGAGCAGTTCTTC.

The J gene is TRBJ2-5, the V gene TRBV9; 14 nucleotides align to TRBD2. CDR1 is SGDLS and CDR2 is YYNGEE in the germline V gene. The CDR3 is 16 amino acids. The V and J ends lost 8 bases and 4 bases, in that order; junction bases with no gene match: 10. The CDR3 here is CASGAGTSGRGETQYF. DNA for the CDR3: TGTGCCAGTGGGGCCGGGACTAGCGGGAGAGGAGAGACCCAGTACTTC.

V usage is TRBV7-9 and J usage is TRBJ2-1; D gene unclear. From germline, CDR1 is SEHNR and CDR2 FQNEAQ (reference sequence). The CDR3 runs to 12 residues. V lost 2 bases, J lost 8 bases, and 7 bases lay in between. CDR3 residues: CASSLQAYEQFF. The CDR3 DNA is TGTGCCAGCAGCTTACAGGCCTATGAGCAGTTCTTC.

The gene calls are TRBV18 and TRBJ2-7; 10 bases match TRBD1. The V gene's germline CDR1 is KGHSH and CDR2 LQKENI. This CDR3 is 14 amino acids long. V was clipped by 4 bases and J by 6 bases; unmatched bases: 6. The DNA for the CDR3 is TGTGCCAGCTCACTCGGGACAGGGGTATCCGAGCAGTACTTC. This gives the protein CASSLGTGVSEQYF.

This chain connects TRBV5-1 to TRBJ2-7, with D possibly being TRBD1 (5 bases). The CDR3 totals 13 residues. The germline gives CDR1 SGHRS, CDR2 YFSETQ. V was clipped by 2 bases and J by 7 bases, with 13 bases between them. CDR3 sequence (DNA): TGCGCCAGCAGCTTCGGCCAGGGCAGGGAGCAGTACTTC. This sequence encodes CASSFGQGREQYF.

CDR3 in amino acids: CASTGATEAFF. The CDR3 DNA sequence: TGTGCCAGCACAGGGGCAACTGAAGCTTTCTTT. The genes are TRBV6-5 and TRBJ1-1, with D perhaps TRBD1 (6 bases). The V end lost 7 bases, the J end lost 5 bases, and 8 bases lay between the germline ends. CDR1 is MNHEY and CDR2 is SVGAGI in the germline V gene. CDR3 length: 11 residues.

The chain carries TRBV7-8 and TRBJ1-6; D remains ambiguous. The CDR3 runs 15 residues. The ends were cut back, 6 bases at V and 9 bases at J, with 18 bases in the middle. Germline CDR1 reads SGHVS; CDR2 reads FQNEAQ. The CDR3 region has the DNA TGTGCCAGCAGAATGGGGATCTTTCGTGGTTCACCCCTCCACTTT. Translation: CASRMGIFRGSPLHF.

The chain uses TRBV11-3 and TRBJ2-4, with D perhaps TRBD2 (6 bases). The length of the CDR3 is 18 residues. Per the germline V gene, CDR1 is SGHNT and CDR2 is YENEEA. Trimming pared 3 bases from V and 9 bases from J, leaving 27 bases between. The CDR3 nucleotides read TGTGCCAGCAGCTTCGAGGTATTGTCGCGGGGACCTGAGGGCATTCAGTACTTC. This gives the protein CASSFEVLSRGPEGIQYF. The full variable domain, with the rest looked up from reference TRBV11-3 and TRBJ2-4, is EAGVVQSPRYKIIEKKQPVAFWCNPISGHNTLYWYLQNLGQGPELLIRYENEEAVDDSQLPKDRFSAERLKGVDSTLKIQPAELGDSAVYLCASSFEVLSRGPEGIQYFGAGTRLSVL.

The CDR3 is CAWSYRDEQFF. The CDR3 DNA sequence: TGTGCCTGGTCCTATCGGGATGAGCAGTTCTTC. This sequence joins TRBV30 and TRBJ2-1; no reliable D call. Germline CDR1 and CDR2: GTSNPN and SVGIG (reference sequence). V was cut by 5 bases and J by 8 bases, with 10 bases left in between. The CDR3 has 11 residues.

The chain links TRBV10-3 to TRBJ2-7; TRBD2 agrees at 14 bases. The junction had 1 base not matched to a gene; V was cut back by 9 bases and J by 3 bases. In germline, CDR1 is ENHRY, CDR2 SYGVKD. CDR3 length: 13 amino acids. The CDR3 loop reads CAIGTSGSYEQYF. The CDR3 DNA is TGTGCCATTGGGACTAGCGGGAGCTACGAGCAGTACTTC.

This chain uses TRBV7-8 with TRBJ1-5, with D uncertain. The V gene's germline CDR1 is SGHVS and CDR2 FQNEAQ. CDR3 size: 16 residues. V was cut by 5 bases and J by 0 bases, with 14 bases left in between. The CDR3: CASSQLRGDSNQPQHF. CDR3 coding DNA: TGTGCCAGCAGCCAGCTTCGGGGAGATAGCAATCAGCCCCAGCATTTT. The entire variable domain, with the rest obtained from reference TRBV7-8 and TRBJ1-5, is as follows: GAGVSQSPRYKVAKRGQDVALRCDPISGHVSLFWYQQALGQGPEFLTYFQNEAQLDKSGLPSDRFFAERPEGSVSTLKIQRTQQEDSAVYLCASSQLRGDSNQPQHFGDGTRLSIL.

The gene calls are TRBV11-1 and TRBJ1-2; D might be TRBD1 (5 bases). Germline V lookup: CDR1 SGHAT, CDR2 FQDESV (reference sequence). The CDR3 has 15 amino acids. Trimming stripped 6 bases from V and 4 bases from J, with 18 bases between. The CDR3 sequence is CASSLSPGGFYGYTF. As DNA, the CDR3 is TGTGCCAGCAGTCTCTCCCCCGGGGGATTCTATGGCTACACCTTC.